This T cell receptor (beta chain) was obtained from a study of OX40 agonist ivuxolimab in advanced cancers. The overall study: In this cohort, patients received ivuxolimab, an agonistic anti-OX40 (CD134) antibody.

This CDR3 contains 15 residues. CDR1 SEHNR and CDR2 FQNEAQ come from the germline V gene (reference sequence). Trimming removed 3 bases from V and 0 bases from J; junction bases left unmatched: 4. Study outcomes and limitations: The study found among the lowest clonal expansion in partial responders at 0.1-3.0 mg/kg. Antigen specificity of clonally expanded peripheral T cells was not established. On average, CD8+ T cells had more expanded clones than CD4+.

Remarks on this clone: As yet, its antigen is unknown.

This table comes from immunoSEQ multiplex PCR, and its TCRdb copy is limited to in-frame clones, with some not included. The sample includes tens of thousands of clones, more than 75% seen only once; the top ten take 7.5% to 10%. The rearrangement joins TRBV7-9 to TRBJ2-7, with 8 bases fitting TRBD1. The source was CD4+ or CD8+ T cells sorted from blood, collected in a trial of the OX40 agonist ivuxolimab. The TCR comes from an adult with an advanced solid tumor such as melanoma, head and neck, liver or kidney cancer. The CDR3 protein is CASSLQGAASYEQYF. The CDR3 DNA follows: TGTGCCAGCAGCTTGCAGGGGGCGGCCTCCTACGAGCAGTACTTC.